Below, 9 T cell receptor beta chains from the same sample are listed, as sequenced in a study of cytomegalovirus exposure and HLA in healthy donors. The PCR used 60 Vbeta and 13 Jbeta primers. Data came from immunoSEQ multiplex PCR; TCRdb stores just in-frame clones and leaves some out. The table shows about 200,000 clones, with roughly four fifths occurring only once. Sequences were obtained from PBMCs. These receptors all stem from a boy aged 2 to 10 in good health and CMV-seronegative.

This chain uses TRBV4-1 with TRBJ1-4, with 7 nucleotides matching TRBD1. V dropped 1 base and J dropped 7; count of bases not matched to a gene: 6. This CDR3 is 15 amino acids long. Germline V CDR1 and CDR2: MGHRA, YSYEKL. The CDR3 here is CASSQGYRGGEKLFF. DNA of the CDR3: TGCGCCAGCAGCCAAGGCTACAGGGGCGGTGAAAAACTGTTTTTT.

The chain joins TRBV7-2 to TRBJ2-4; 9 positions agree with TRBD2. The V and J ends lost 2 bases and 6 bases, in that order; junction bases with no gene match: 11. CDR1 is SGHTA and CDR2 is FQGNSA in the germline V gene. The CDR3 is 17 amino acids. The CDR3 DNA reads TGTGCCAGCAGCTTAAGGCGTTTGCGGGGGGGCCCAAACATTCAGTACTTC. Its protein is CASSLRRLRGGPNIQYF.

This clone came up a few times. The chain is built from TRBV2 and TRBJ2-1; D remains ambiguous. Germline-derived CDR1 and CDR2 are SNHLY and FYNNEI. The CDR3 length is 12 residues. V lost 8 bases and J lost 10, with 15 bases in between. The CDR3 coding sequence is TGTGCCAGCCCCAGTGCTACAGCCGAGCAGTTCTTC. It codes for CASPSATAEQFF.

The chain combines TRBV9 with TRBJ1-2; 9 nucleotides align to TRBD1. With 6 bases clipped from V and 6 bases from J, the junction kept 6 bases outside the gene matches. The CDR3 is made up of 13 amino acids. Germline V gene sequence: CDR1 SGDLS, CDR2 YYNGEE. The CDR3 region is CASTNTGGNGYTF. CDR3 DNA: TGTGCCAGCACCAATACAGGGGGCAATGGCTACACCTTC.

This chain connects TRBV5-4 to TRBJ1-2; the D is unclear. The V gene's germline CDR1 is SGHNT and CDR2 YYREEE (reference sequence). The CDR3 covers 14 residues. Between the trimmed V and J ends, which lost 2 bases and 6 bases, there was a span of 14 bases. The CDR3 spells CASSFMGSRHGYTF. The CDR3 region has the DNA TGTGCCAGCAGCTTCATGGGGAGTCGGCATGGCTACACCTTC.

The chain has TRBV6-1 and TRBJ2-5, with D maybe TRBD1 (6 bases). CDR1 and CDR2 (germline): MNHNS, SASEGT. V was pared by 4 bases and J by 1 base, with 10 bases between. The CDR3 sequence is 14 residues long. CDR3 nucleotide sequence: TGTGCCAGCAGTGTCAGGACAGCCCAAGAGACCCAGTACTTC. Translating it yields CASSVRTAQETQYF.

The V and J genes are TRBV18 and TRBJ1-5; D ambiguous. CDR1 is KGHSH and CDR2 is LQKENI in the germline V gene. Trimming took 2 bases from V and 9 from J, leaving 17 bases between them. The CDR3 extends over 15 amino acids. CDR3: CASSPGNGGWRPQHF. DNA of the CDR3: TGTGCCAGCTCACCAGGGAACGGAGGGTGGCGGCCCCAGCATTTT.

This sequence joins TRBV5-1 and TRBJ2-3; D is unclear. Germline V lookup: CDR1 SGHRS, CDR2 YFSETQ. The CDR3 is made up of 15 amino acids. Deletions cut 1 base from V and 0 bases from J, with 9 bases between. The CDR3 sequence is CASSLTNPSTDTQYF. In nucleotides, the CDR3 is TGCGCCAGCAGCTTGACTAACCCAAGCACAGATACGCAGTATTTT.

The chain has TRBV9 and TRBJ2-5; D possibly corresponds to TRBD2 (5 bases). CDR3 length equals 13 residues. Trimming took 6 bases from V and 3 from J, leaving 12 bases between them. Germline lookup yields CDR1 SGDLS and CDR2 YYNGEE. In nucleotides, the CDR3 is TGTGCCAGCAAGGCGCCCGGGGAAGAGACCCAGTACTTC. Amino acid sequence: CASKAPGEETQYF.